Included here is one T cell receptor beta chain sequence, with context. A few counts support this clonotype. Its target antigen remains unknown. No base quality values were provided; no much bigger clone lies one nucleotide off. The data were taken from a study of vaccination and CD4 T cells after COVID-19 (dated by TCRdb to between 2021 and 2023). About the study as a whole: Convalescent patients had a positive SARS-CoV-2 result on nasal swab PCR, and of these patients, nine had mild disease and one had severe disease. Post-vaccine blood samples were obtained a median of around 67 days after the second vaccine dose, with a range of about 12 to 241 days. Post-COVID blood samples from convalescent patients were collected a median of around 100 days after diagnosis, with a range of roughly 30 to 170 days. Two doses of either the Pfizer-BioNTech BNT162b2 vaccine (n=8) or the Moderna mRNA-1273 vaccine (n=2) were administered to participants. The convalescent cohort comprised six males and four females, including two Hispanic individuals, seven Caucasians, two Asians and one multiracial person. In 10 COVID-19 convalescent patients and several infection-naive healthy vaccine recipients, researchers compared the spike-specific CD4+ TCR repertoire from before mRNA vaccination with the repertoire from after. The cultures were stimulated with overlapping spike peptide pools from SARS-CoV-2 and from the common cold coronaviruses HCoV-NL63, HCoV-OC43 and HCoV-229E. As controls, cultures received a CEFX viral epitope pool (the positive control), an HIV-1 Nef peptide pool (the negative control), or no peptide at all. The investigation overall reported the following: The median count of SARS-CoV-2-reactive clonotypes went up from around 21 after infection to about 40 after vaccination, although the change was not significant. The number of convalescent patients in the study was relatively small, and the study did not examine early timepoints following natural infection. In convalescent patients, nearly all vaccine-specific clones (304 of 307) were found to be mono-reactive for SARS-CoV-2 spike rather than cross-reactive with common cold coronaviruses. In convalescent patients, a median around 86% of post-vaccine SARS-CoV-2-reactive clones were detected only after vaccination, and vaccine-specific priming was suggested by this finding.

Receptor libraries were prepared by PCR. DNA from cultured CD4+ T cells was subjected to TCR sequencing with the Oncomine TCR Beta short-read assay at the Johns Hopkins FTIC core. The QIAamp micro DNA kit was used to extract genomic DNA from the cultured CD4+ T cells. Oncomine TCR Beta libraries made from cultured CD4+ T cells were pooled using unique dual indexes and sequenced on an Illumina iSeq 100. The paper's data handling went like this. Non-productive sequences were removed, and CDR3s that did not start with C, did not end with F or W, or were shorter than 7 amino acids were discarded. The MANAFEST web application identified antigen-specific clonotypes by comparing peptide-stimulated wells against reference wells and other culture wells. To be called positive, a clone needed an FDR below 0.05, an odds ratio above 5, and a productive frequency above 0.1% in at least two of three replicate wells. Cross-reactive clonotypes were defined as significantly expanded in both SARS-CoV-2 spike wells and at least one common cold coronavirus spike condition. Similarity between CDR3 sequences was evaluated in R version 3.6.1 using Levenshtein distances (stringdist) and unrooted phylogenetic trees (ape). Through fastp at Q25 and MiXCR, TCRdb rebuilt clones from the public reads, retaining in-frame beta chains. Rows with a matching CDR3 protein are joined into one entry that keeps the most common DNA and genes. These V and J calls rely on TCRdb rather than the paper's analysis. The table for this sample lists roughly 16,000 distinct CDR3 sequences; roughly 73% of them were counted only once. Clones ranked in the top ten supply 9.5% to 13% of the sample.

At the junction V is shortened by 3 bases and J by 1 base, with 12 bases in between. The CDR3 sequence holds 14 residues, the cysteine and phenylalanine included. The entry retains the CDR3 DNA only, 42 bases that are in frame from base 1. The germline V gene (reference sequence) gives CDR1 as DFQATT and CDR2 as SNEGSKA. This specimen's treatment or condition label, interpreted: roughly nine-day PBMC culture with coronavirus spike peptide pools or control peptides (ViraFEST assay). To expand antigen-specific T cells with peptide pools and then pick out the expanded clonotypes through TCR sequencing, the study relied on the ViraFEST assay. Positive SARS-CoV-2 PCR tests in the convalescent patients dated from March to December 2020, before Alpha, Beta and Delta variants emerged in the United States. Each well held 1.5 million to 2.5 million PBMCs cultured with approximately 9.2 ug/ml peptide pools in IMDM containing approximately 5% human AB serum and approximately 10 IU/ml IL-2. Half of the culture medium was replaced with fresh IL-2-containing medium on days 3 and 7. Once the cells had been in culture for over nine days, the EasySep CD4+ T cell isolation kit was used to isolate CD4+ T cells by negative selection. Ficoll-Paque Plus gradient centrifugation was used to isolate PBMCs from whole blood, and the isolated PBMCs were then either used fresh or cryopreserved at -140C. Culture conditions were generally each tested in triplicate wells.

The sequencing sample was made of CD4+ T cells from blood, cultured in vitro. The clonotype originates from a human donor who had recovered from COVID-19. The V and J genes are TRBV20-1 and TRBJ1-1; a weak D assignment points to TRBD1 (6 bases agree). The DNA sequence reads TGCAGTGCTAGTATCTTGGGACAGAACACTGAAGCTTTCTTT. Its protein is CSASILGQNTEAFF.